Listed below are T cell receptor beta chains from one sample, sequenced in a study of PD-L1 blockade in urothelial cancer. The data were produced by immunoSEQ multiplex PCR, yet TCRdb's version contains in-frame clones alone and is incomplete. Here the sample spans about 2,500 clones, 37% being singletons. The source was tumor tissue, collected before atezolizumab (anti-PD-L1) treatment. Every receptor here comes from a man aged 55-75 years with urothelial cancer. Each CDR3 is given without its conserved first and last residue. Expanded clones get a size class; other rows say once, few or many, or leave the size out.

ASSQPGQTYEQY | TRBV11-3 | -
ASSPGDSKETQY | TRBV5-1 | few
ASSPQKALRGQPQH | TRBV19 | -
AWSFGAGGNQPQH | TRBV30 | once
ASSLRTGGMGNEKLF | TRBV19 | -
ASSLWPGYNSPLH | TRBV5-1 | -
ASSLTGTTEAF | TRBV19 | -
AWSLGTDQPQH | TRBV30 | few
ASSVGGRSGNTIY | TRBV11-3 | few
ASKATGLGVDNEKLF | TRBV19 | -
ASSLALPQNEQF | TRBV5-1 | -
ASSLVRGVNTEAF | TRBV7-5 | -
ASSPLGTGRSEQY | TRBV18 | -
ASSLISRDRGSPLH | TRBV28 | -
ASSLGTWNTEAF | TRBV11-3 | few
ASSRDRGTALHSNQPQH | TRBV6-8 | few
ASSLAANRGHGYT | TRBV11-3 | medium-sized
AWSRLSRDGYT | TRBV30 | few
AWKQSELEKLF | TRBV30 | -
AWSVVSGANKGTQY | TRBV30 | -
ASSQTTPSTDTQY | TRBV11-3 | large
ASSSNSAPGETQY | TRBV6-8 | -
ASSLGVRQETQY | TRBV5-1 | few
ASSESQGGLSGSGYT | TRBV25-1 | -
ASSLPRTSSYEQY | TRBV28 | once
ASSYRDRGREGYT | TRBV7-7 | few
ASRPGQGENEQY | TRBV28 | -
SVEVVGDGVFDTQY | TRBV29-1 | -
ASSSTGAPTAEAF | TRBV11-3 | medium-sized
ASSPGQYNSPLH | TRBV11-3 | -
ASSFRGPAEAF | TRBV27 | -
ASSNAPPGGNSGNTIY | TRBV5-1 | -
ASSADGFTNEKLF | TRBV7-7 | few
ASRSGGGHNSPLH | TRBV10-2 | -
ASRPTGPRNTEAF | TRBV28 | once
ASTYSNQPQH | TRBV28 | -
ASRSTGMNTEAF | TRBV6-8 | -
ASRPPGLAENTGELF | TRBV6-7 | -
SVERLAVTTDTQY | TRBV29-1 | -
ASSLRVGSSYNSPLH | TRBV11-3 | -
ASGMGLGTGGYT | TRBV12-5 | -
ASSGLRNSGGGPSAGNTIY | TRBV28 | -
ASSPTGSSTDTQY | TRBV19 | -
ASSLGGTNEQF | TRBV18 | -
SVEVGGTTPYEQY | TRBV29-1 | -
ASRRTGDQAF | TRBV6-8 | -
AWSRGQISYNEQF | TRBV30 | -
ASSLRSGTGELF | TRBV5-1 | -
ASSLGTRVIETQY | TRBV6-8 | few
SVELGDRGIDEQY | TRBV29-1 | few
ASSLMGVLNEQF | TRBV28 | -
ASSSLPGTGSPLH | TRBV5-1 | -
ASSGQENYGYT | TRBV9 | few
ASSPPNEKLF | TRBV28 | -
ASSLEDGKGEKLF | TRBV11-3 | -